One sample yielded the 2 T cell receptor beta chains listed below, sequenced in a study of cytomegalovirus exposure and HLA in healthy donors. The PCR employed 60 Vbeta primers together with 13 Jbeta primers. Using immunoSEQ multiplex PCR, the repertoire was profiled, and TCRdb retains in-frame clones only, with some absent. The data hold approximately 160,000 clones, with over 80% observed a single time. The sample consisted of PBMCs. The receptors derive from a woman in her forties or fifties in good health and CMV-seropositive.

The chain employs TRBV5-4 and TRBJ2-5; weak D call: TRBD1 (5 bases). V lost 2 bases, J lost 9 bases, and 20 bases lay in between. The CDR3 runs to 15 residues. In germline, CDR1 is SGHNT, CDR2 YYREEE (reference sequence). For the CDR3, the DNA is TGTGCCAGCAGCTTAGGGGTTATCCGGATCGATGCCCAGTACTTC. Translated: CASSLGVIRIDAQYF.

This chain links TRBV4-1 with TRBJ2-7, with D perhaps matching TRBD2 (6 bases). The V end was cut by 3 bases, the J end by 5 bases, with 11 bases between. Germline CDR1 is MGHRA and CDR2 is YSYEKL. The CDR3 spans 13 residues. The DNA of the CDR3 is TGCGCCAGCAGCCACGTCCGGAGGGACGAGCAGTACTTC. Translating it yields CASSHVRRDEQYF.